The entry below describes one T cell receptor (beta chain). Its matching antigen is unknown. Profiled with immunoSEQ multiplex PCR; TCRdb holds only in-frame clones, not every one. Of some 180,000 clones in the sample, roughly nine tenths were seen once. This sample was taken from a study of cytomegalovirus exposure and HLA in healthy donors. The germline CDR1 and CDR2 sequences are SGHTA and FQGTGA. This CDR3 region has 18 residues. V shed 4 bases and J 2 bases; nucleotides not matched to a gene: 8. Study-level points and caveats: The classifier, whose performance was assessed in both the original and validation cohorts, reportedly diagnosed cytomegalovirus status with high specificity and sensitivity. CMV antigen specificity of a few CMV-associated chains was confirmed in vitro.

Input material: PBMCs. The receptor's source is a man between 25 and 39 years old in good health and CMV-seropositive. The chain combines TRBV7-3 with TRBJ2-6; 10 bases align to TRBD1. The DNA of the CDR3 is TGTGCCAGCAGCTCTCTCCGACAGGGGGCCCCTGGGGCCAACGTCCTGACTTTC. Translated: CASSSLRQGAPGANVLTF.